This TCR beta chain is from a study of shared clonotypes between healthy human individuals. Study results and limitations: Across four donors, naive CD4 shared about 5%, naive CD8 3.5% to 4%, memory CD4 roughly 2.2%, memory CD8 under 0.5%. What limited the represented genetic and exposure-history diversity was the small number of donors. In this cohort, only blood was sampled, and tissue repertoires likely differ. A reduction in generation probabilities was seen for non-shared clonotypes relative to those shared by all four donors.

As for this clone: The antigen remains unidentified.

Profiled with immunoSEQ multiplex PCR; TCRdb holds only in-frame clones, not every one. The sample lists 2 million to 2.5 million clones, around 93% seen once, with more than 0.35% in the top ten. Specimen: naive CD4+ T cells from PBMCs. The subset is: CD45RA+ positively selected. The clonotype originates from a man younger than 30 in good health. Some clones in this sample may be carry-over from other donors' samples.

The chain's CDR3 is CASSYRGGSTGELFF. CDR3 DNA: TGTGCCAGCAGTTACCGAGGGGGAAGCACCGGGGAGCTGTTTTTT. The J gene is TRBJ2-2, the V gene TRBV27; weak D call: TRBD1 (6 bases). Germline V CDR1 and CDR2: MNHEY, SMNVEV (reference sequence). Trimming pared 4 bases from V and 4 bases from J, leaving 13 bases between. This CDR3 is built from 15 residues.